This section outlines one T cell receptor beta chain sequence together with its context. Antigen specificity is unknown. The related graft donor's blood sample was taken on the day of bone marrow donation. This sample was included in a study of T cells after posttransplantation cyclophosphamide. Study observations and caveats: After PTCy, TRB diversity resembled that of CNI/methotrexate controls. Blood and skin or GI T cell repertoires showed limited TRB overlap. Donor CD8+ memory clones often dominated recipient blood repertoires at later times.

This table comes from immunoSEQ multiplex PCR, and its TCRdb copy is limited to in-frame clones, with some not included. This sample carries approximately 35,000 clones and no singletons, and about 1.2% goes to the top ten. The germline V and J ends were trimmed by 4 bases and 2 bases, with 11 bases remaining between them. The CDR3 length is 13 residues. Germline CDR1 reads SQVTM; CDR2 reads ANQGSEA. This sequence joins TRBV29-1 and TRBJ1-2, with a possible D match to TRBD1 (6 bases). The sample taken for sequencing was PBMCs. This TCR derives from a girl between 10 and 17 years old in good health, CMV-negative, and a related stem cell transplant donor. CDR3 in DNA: TGCAGCGTTGGAGGGGGGGAAAACTATGGCTACACCTTC. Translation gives CSVGGGENYGYTF.